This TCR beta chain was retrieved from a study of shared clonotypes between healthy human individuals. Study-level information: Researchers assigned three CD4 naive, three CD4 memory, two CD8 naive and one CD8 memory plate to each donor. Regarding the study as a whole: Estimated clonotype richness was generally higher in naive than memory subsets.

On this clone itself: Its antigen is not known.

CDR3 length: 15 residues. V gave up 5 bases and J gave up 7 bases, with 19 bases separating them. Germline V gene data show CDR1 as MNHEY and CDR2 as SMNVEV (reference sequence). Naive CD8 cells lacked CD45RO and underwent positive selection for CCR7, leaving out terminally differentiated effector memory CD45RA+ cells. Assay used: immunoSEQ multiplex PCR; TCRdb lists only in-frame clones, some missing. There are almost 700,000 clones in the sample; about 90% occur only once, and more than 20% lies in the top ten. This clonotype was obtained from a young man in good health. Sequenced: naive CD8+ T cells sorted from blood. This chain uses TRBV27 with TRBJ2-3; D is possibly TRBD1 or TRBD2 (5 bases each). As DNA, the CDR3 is TGTGCCAGCAGTCCGTCCTATGACGGGACCAATACGCAGTATTTT. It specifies CASSPSYDGTNTQYF.